These T cell receptor beta chains were read from a single sample in a study of cytomegalovirus exposure and HLA in healthy donors. TCRdb's copy holds only in-frame clones and misses some; the assay was immunoSEQ multiplex PCR. The table has more than 90,000 clones, about 70% seen once; the top ten hold 4.8%. Material: PBMCs. The receptors stem from a man aged 25 to 45 in good health and CMV-seropositive. Both conserved end residues are trimmed from each CDR3. Each record gives: J gene, V gene, D gene, CDR3 protein. A D gene is named only where the DNA matches it firmly.

TRBJ1-1,TRBV7-8,TRBD1,ASSPRTTGGSTEAF
TRBJ2-7,TRBV5-4,-,ASSSGPGPYEQY
TRBJ2-7,TRBV4-1,-,ASSQEQGPYEQY
TRBJ2-5,TRBV14,-,ASSHVRRVYQETQY
TRBJ2-2,TRBV11-2,TRBD2,ASSLVSAGGTGELF
-,TRBV13,TRBD1,ASSTRTGPHEQY
TRBJ2-7,TRBV7-9,TRBD1,ASSLETGDEQY
TRBJ2-3,TRBV5-1,-,ASSLGLSSSTDTQY
TRBJ1-2,TRBV2,-,ASSGDGFNYGYT
TRBJ2-6,TRBV4-3,TRBD1,ASSHHRGPLSSGANVLT
TRBJ2-5,TRBV5-4,-,ASSLNTRQETQY
TRBJ1-3,TRBV6-5,-,ASSYSGASGNTIY
TRBJ1-1,TRBV7-8,-,ASSLARTVIGTEAF
TRBJ1-2,TRBV28,TRBD1,ASSSGQAYGYT
TRBJ1-2,TRBV15,-,ATSRDSRVPNYGYT
TRBJ1-2,TRBV28,-,ASSNPGGPADYGYT
TRBJ1-1,TRBV4-3,-,ASSEVRDSAEAF
TRBJ1-1,TRBV19,-,ASSIVAGNTEAF
TRBJ1-4,TRBV6-1,-,ASRREAAAEKLF
TRBJ1-6,TRBV11-2,-,ASSVQGNSPLH
TRBJ1-5,TRBV6-6,-,ASRKNRDKSNQPQH
TRBJ2-3,TRBV7-6,TRBD2,ASSFRPLAGVSTDTQY
TRBJ1-1,TRBV4-2,-,ASSQDMAGLRRTEAF
TRBJ1-3,TRBV7-2,-,ASSRRGRGGNTIY
TRBJ2-2,TRBV19,TRBD2,ASSILAGGPGELF
TRBJ1-1,TRBV10-3,TRBD1,AFRGLATEAF
TRBJ2-7,TRBV6-5,-,ASTPRGRGVNEQY
TRBJ2-7,TRBV27,TRBD2,ASSFSGGNEQY
TRBJ1-1,TRBV7-9,TRBD1,ASSLTRGAGTEAF
TRBJ2-2,TRBV7-7,-,ASGYRENTGELF
TRBJ2-5,TRBV7-2,-,ASSLAGTQETQY
TRBJ1-6,TRBV5-6,-,ASSLNRGRSPLH
TRBJ2-2,TRBV5-1,-,ASSLAAGTNTGELF
TRBJ1-1,TRBV19,TRBD1,ASSRTGDMNTEAF
TRBJ1-1,TRBV7-2,TRBD1,ASSKTGGTEAF
TRBJ1-3,TRBV7-6,-,ASSPAGGRSGNTIY
TRBJ2-2,TRBV2,-,ASTDDGGARTGELF
TRBJ2-5,TRBV28,-,ASSLSLQDSHYQETQY
TRBJ1-5,TRBV9,TRBD1,ASSAGRDRGKNQPQH
TRBJ2-7,TRBV19,TRBD1,ASSKTGAVWEQY
TRBJ2-5,TRBV6-6,-,ASSRPSTEIGTQY
TRBJ1-1,TRBV6-6,-,ASSYSRGLGTEAF
TRBJ2-4,TRBV7-6,-,ASSLDPTRGNIQY
TRBJ2-5,TRBV2,TRBD1,ASRERDRAKETQY